This is a list of T cell receptor beta chains from one sample in a study of blood T cell repertoires in COVID-19. Clones were read by immunoSEQ multiplex PCR, and TCRdb kept only the in-frame ones, dropping some. The repertoire holds about 71,000 clones, with 82% as singletons. The material sequenced was peripheral blood. The receptors were gathered from a woman aged 80 or over with acute or convalescent COVID-19. The CDR3 runs from the conserved cysteine through the conserved F or W. A D gene is named only where the DNA matches it firmly. Expanded clones get a size class; other rows say once, few or many, or leave the size out.

v_gene,d_gene,j_gene,abundance,CDR3nt,CDR3aa
TRBV19,NA,TRBJ2-2,NA,TGTGCCAGTAGTAGTTGGGGAGACCCCTCCACCGGGGAGCTGTTTTTT,CASSSWGDPSTGELFF
TRBV19,TRBD1,TRBJ2-5,NA,TGTGCCAGTAGTATCGGGACAGGGGTTCAAGAGACCCAGTACTTC,CASSIGTGVQETQYF
TRBV5-1,TRBD1,TRBJ2-6,NA,TGCGCCAGCAGGGACAGGCCCCCCGGGGCCAACGTCCTGACTTTC,CASRDRPPGANVLTF
TRBV10-2,NA,TRBJ1-1,NA,TGCGCCAGCCTCGGGGGGGGAGGTCGGACCACTGAAGCTTTCTTT,CASLGGGGRTTEAFF
TRBV15,NA,TRBJ1-2,once,TGTGCCACCAGCAGGGGGGAGACAGGAGCCAACTATGGCTACACCTTC,CATSRGETGANYGYTF
TRBV5-1,NA,TRBJ1-1,NA,TGCGCCAGCAGCCTCGCGGGGGTAACGAACACTGAAGCTTTCTTT,CASSLAGVTNTEAFF
TRBV30,TRBD1,TRBJ1-4,NA,TGTGCCTGGTCCCCAGGACAGGGCCACCATTTT,CAWSPGQGHHF
TRBV11-2,TRBD2,TRBJ2-3,NA,TGTGCCAGCAGCTACCCCCGACTAGCGGGAGGGCCAGTTACGCAGTATTTT,CASSYPRLAGGPVTQYF
TRBV6-5,TRBD1,TRBJ2-1,NA,TGTGCCAGCAGTTCCTGGACAGGCAATGAGCAGTTCTTC,CASSSWTGNEQFF
TRBV7-2,NA,TRBJ1-4,many,TGTGCCAGCAGCTTAGATTATGGCGAAAAACTGTTTTTT,CASSLDYGEKLFF
TRBV18,TRBD2,TRBJ2-5,NA,TGTGCCAGCTCACCAAAAAGCGGGAGTCGAGAGACCCAGTACTTC,CASSPKSGSRETQYF
TRBV27,NA,TRBJ2-7,NA,TGTGCCAGCAGTGTGGGACTCTCCTACGAGCAGTACTTC,CASSVGLSYEQYF
TRBV5-1,TRBD2,TRBJ2-7,NA,TGCGCCAGCAGCCCGGGACTAGCGGGAGTCCACGAGCAGTACTTC,CASSPGLAGVHEQYF
TRBV15,TRBD1,TRBJ2-3,NA,TGTGCCACCAGCAGGGGACAGGGGGAGGCAGATACGCAGTATTTT,CATSRGQGEADTQYF
TRBV3-1/TRBV3-2,TRBD1,TRBJ2-7,NA,TGTGCCAGCAGCCAATGGGCAGGGACAGACTCCTACGAGCAGTACTTC,CASSQWAGTDSYEQYF
TRBV7-2,TRBD2,TRBJ2-1,NA,TGTGCCAGCAGCTCCCTAATAGCGGGAAATGAGCAGTTCTTC,CASSSLIAGNEQFF
TRBV19,NA,TRBJ1-1,NA,TGTGCCAGTAGTACGGACAGCCTCCCGGGCACTGAAGCTTTCTTT,CASSTDSLPGTEAFF
TRBV4-1,TRBD2,TRBJ2-7,NA,TGCGCCAGCAGCCTACAGAGGCCGGGGGGACCCTACGAGCAGTACTTC,CASSLQRPGGPYEQYF
TRBV5-1,TRBD2,TRBJ2-7,few,TGCGCCAGCAGCTTCCGGGGAGGGATCGGCGAGCAGTACTTC,CASSFRGGIGEQYF
TRBV3-1/TRBV3-2,NA,TRBJ2-1,NA,TGTGCCAGCAGCCAAGGGACTCTCTCCTACAATGAGCAGTTCTTC,CASSQGTLSYNEQFF
TRBV19,TRBD1,TRBJ2-7,NA,TGTGCCAGTAGTATTAAGGACAGGGGATACTACGAGCAGTACTTC,CASSIKDRGYYEQYF
TRBV6-5,NA,TRBJ1-2,NA,TGTGCCAGCGGGGGGGTATCCGTCTATGGCTACACCTTC,CASGGVSVYGYTF
TRBV19,NA,TRBJ2-7,NA,TGTGCCAGTAGTATCGGACTCGGAGGCTCCTACGAGCAGTACTTC,CASSIGLGGSYEQYF
TRBV27,TRBD1,TRBJ2-7,NA,TGTGCCAGCAGTTTATTATTGGGGGACAGGGTGGTCTCCTACGAGCAGTACTTC,CASSLLLGDRVVSYEQYF
TRBV30,NA,TRBJ1-3,NA,TGTGCCTTCATAAAAACAGGTTCTGGAAACACCATATATTTT,CAFIKTGSGNTIYF
TRBV19,TRBD1,TRBJ1-1,NA,TGTGCCAGTACCCCGGGACAGACGAACACTGAAGCTTTCTTT,CASTPGQTNTEAFF
TRBV19,NA,TRBJ2-7,few,TGTGCCAGTAGTATGTCTGTCCGCTACGAGCAGTACTTC,CASSMSVRYEQYF
TRBV10-2,NA,TRBJ2-6,NA,TGCGCCAGCAGTCGACTATCCCATCTGGCCAACGTCCTGACTTTC,CASSRLSHLANVLTF
TRBV24-1,NA,TRBJ1-3,NA,TGTGCCACCAGTGATTTGAGGGGCACCATATATTTT,CATSDLRGTIYF
TRBV28,NA,TRBJ2-6,NA,TGTGCCAGCAGTTTATTCAGGGCTGGGGCCAACGTCCTGACTTTC,CASSLFRAGANVLTF
TRBV4-1,TRBD2,TRBJ2-1,NA,TGCGCCAGCAGCCATACCGGGACTAGCGGCTCCTACAATGAGCAGTTCTTC,CASSHTGTSGSYNEQFF
TRBV5-1,TRBD1,TRBJ2-7,NA,TGCGCCAGCAGCTTGGTAGGGGTGTGGCAGGGGGCTTACGAGCAGTACTTC,CASSLVGVWQGAYEQYF
TRBV6-5,NA,TRBJ1-1,NA,TGTGCCAGCAGAACAGGGCTGACTGAAGCTTTCTTT,CASRTGLTEAFF